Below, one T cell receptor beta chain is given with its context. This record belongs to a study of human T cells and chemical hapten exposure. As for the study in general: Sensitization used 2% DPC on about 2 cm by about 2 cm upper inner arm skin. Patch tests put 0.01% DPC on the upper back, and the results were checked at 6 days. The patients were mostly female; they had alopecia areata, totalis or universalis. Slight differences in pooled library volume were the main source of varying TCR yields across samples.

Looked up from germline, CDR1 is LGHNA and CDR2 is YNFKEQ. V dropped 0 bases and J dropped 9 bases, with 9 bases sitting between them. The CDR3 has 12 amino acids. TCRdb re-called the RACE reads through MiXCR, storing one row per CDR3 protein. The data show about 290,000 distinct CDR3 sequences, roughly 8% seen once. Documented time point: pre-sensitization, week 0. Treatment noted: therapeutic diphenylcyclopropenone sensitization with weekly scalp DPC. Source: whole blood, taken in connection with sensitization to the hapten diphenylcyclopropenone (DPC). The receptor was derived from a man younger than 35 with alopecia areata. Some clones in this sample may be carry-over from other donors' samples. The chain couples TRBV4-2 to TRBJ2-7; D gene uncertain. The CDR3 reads CASSQDPKGQYF. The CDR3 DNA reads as TGTGCCAGCAGCCAAGATCCTAAGGGGCAGTACTTC.